This T cell receptor beta chain was obtained from a study of T cell changes during pregnancy in multiple sclerosis. Germline assignment: CDR1 SGHDT and CDR2 YYEEEE. The CDR3 runs 17 residues. Trimming took 4 bases from V and 1 from J; bases not matched to a gene: 9. Assay used: immunoSEQ multiplex PCR; TCRdb lists only in-frame clones, some missing. The data hold some 110,000 clones, with roughly 90% observed a single time. The clonotype was recovered from a female donor with multiple sclerosis, enrolled in a pregnancy study. The sequencing here drew on peripheral blood, taken after pregnancy. The rearrangement links TRBV5-6 to TRBJ2-2, with 8 bases fitting TRBD2. CDR3 sequence (DNA): TGTGCCAGCAGCACTGGGGTGCTAGCGGGGAACACCGGGGAGCTGTTTTTT. Protein: CASSTGVLAGNTGELFF.